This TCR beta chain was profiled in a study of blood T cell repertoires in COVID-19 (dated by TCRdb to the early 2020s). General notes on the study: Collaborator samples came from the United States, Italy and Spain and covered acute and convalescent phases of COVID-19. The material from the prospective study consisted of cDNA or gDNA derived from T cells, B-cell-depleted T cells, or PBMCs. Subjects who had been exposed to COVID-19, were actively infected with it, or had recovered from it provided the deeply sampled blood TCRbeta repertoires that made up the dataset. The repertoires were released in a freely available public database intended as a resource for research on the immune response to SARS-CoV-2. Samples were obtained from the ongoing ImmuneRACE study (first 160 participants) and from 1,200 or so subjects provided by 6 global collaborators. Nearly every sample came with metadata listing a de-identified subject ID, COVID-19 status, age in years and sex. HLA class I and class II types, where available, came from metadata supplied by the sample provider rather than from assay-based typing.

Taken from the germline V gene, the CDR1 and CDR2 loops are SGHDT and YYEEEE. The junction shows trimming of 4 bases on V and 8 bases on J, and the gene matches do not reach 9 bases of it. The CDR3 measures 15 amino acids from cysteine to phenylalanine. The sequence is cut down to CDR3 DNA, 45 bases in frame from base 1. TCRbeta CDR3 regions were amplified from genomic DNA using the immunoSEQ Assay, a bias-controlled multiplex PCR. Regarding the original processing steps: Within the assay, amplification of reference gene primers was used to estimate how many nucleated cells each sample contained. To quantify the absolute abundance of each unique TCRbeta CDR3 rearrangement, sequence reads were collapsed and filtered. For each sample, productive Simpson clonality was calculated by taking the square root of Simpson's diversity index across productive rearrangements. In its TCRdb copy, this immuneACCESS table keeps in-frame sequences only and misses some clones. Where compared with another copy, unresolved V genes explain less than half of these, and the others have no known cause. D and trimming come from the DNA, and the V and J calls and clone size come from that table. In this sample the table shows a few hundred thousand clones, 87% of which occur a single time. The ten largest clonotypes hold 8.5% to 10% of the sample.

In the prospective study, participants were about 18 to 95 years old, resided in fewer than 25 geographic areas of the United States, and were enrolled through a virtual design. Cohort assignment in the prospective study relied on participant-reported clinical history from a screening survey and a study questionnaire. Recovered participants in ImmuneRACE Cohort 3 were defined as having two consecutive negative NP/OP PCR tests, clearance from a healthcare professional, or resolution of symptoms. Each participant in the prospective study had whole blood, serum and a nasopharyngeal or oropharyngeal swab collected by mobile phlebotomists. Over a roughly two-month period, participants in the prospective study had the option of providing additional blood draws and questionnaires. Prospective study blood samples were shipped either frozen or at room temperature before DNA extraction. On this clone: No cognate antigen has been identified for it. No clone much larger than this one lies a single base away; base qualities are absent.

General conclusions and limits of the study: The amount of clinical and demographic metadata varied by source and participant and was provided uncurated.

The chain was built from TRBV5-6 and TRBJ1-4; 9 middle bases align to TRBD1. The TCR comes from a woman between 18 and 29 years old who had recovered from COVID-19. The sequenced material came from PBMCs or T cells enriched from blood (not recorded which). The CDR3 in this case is CASSPGGTGREKLFF. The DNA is TGTGCCAGCAGCCCGGGGGGGACAGGGCGAGAAAAACTGTTTTTT.